Listed below are T cell receptor beta chains from one sample, sequenced in a study of blood T cell repertoires in COVID-19. Some clones are missing from TCRdb's copy, which holds only in-frame ones; the method was immunoSEQ multiplex PCR. This table holds about 98,000 clones, nearly 90% found once. Sequenced sample: peripheral blood. These receptors were collected from a man over 45 with active COVID-19. The CDR3 runs from the conserved cysteine through the conserved F or W. The D gene is left open where the match is weak. For some rows the clone size is stated as once, few or many, or as a class when expanded; others skip it.

>TRBV15|.|.|TRBJ1-5
TGTGCCACCAGCAGAGGGGGGGTGGGCAATCAGCCCCAGCATTTT
CATSRGGVGNQPQHF
>TRBV7-6|.|TRBD2|TRBJ2-5
TGTGCCAGCAGCTTTAGCGGGGGGGCTGAGACCCAGTACTTC
CASSFSGGAETQYF
>TRBV16|.|TRBD1|TRBJ2-5
TGTGCCAGCAGCCGGACAGGGGGCGTGGAGACCCAGTACTTC
CASSRTGGVETQYF
>TRBV11-3|.|TRBD2|TRBJ2-1
TGTGCCAGCAGCTTACGTTTTAGCGGGGGGAGCAATGAGCAGTTCTTC
CASSLRFSGGSNEQFF
>TRBV5-6|once|TRBD2|TRBJ2-5
TGTGCCAGCAGCTCGACTAGCGGGGGTATTGGAGAGACCCAGTACTTC
CASSSTSGGIGETQYF
>TRBV19|.|.|TRBJ2-3
TGTGCCAGTAGTATCCTCCTCCGCACAGATACGCAGTATTTT
CASSILLRTDTQYF
>TRBV5-5|.|.|TRBJ2-3
TGTGCCAGCAGCTCTTGGGTCAGGGTTGCAGATACGCAGTATTTT
CASSSWVRVADTQYF
>TRBV5-1|.|TRBD1|TRBJ1-1
TGCGCCAGCAGCTTGGGGGACAGACCTGAAGCTTTCTTT
CASSLGDRPEAFF
>TRBV3-1/TRBV3-2|.|.|TRBJ2-7
TGTGCCAGCAGCCTGTCACAGGGACGGACCTACGAGCAGTACTTC
CASSLSQGRTYEQYF
>TRBV11-2|once|.|TRBJ1-6
TGTGCCAGCAGCTTCAGCTCCTATAATTCACCCCTCCACTTT
CASSFSSYNSPLHF